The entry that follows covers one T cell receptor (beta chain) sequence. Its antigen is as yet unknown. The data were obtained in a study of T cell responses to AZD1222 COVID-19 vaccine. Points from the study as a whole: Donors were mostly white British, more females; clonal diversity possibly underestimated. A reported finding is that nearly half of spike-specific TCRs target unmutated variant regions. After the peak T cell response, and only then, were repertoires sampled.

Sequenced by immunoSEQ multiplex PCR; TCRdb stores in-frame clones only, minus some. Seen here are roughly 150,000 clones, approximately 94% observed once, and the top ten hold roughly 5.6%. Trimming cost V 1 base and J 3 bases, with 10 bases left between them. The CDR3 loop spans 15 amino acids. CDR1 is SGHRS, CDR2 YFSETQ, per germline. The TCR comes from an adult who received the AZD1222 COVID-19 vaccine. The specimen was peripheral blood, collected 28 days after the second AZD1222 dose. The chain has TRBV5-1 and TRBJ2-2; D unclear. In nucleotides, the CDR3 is TGCGCCAGCAGCTTGTTTGGGCCAGACACCGGGGAGCTGTTTTTT. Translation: CASSLFGPDTGELFF.